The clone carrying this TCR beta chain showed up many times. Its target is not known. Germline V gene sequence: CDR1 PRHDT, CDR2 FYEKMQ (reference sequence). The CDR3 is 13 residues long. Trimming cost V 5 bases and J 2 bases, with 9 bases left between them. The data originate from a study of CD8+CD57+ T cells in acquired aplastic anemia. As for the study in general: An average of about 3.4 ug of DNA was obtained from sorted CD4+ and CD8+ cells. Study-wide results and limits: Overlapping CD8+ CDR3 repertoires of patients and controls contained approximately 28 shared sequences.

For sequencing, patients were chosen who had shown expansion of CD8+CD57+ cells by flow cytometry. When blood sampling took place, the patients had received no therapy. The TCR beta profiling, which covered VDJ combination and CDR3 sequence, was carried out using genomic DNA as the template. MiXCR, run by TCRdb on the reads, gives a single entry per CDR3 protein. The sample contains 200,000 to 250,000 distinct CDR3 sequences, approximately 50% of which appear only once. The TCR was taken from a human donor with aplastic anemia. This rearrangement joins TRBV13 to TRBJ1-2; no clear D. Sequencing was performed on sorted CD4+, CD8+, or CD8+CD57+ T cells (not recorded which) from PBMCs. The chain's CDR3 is CASSLLGNYGYTF. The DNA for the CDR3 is TGTGCCAGCAGCCTATTAGGGAACTATGGCTACACCTTC. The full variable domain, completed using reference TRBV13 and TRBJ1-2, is AAGVIQSPRHLIKEKRETATLKCYPIPRHDTVYWYQQGPGQDPQFLISFYEKMQSDKGSIPDRFSAQQFSDYHSELNMSSLELGDSALYFCASSLLGNYGYTFGSGTRLTVV.